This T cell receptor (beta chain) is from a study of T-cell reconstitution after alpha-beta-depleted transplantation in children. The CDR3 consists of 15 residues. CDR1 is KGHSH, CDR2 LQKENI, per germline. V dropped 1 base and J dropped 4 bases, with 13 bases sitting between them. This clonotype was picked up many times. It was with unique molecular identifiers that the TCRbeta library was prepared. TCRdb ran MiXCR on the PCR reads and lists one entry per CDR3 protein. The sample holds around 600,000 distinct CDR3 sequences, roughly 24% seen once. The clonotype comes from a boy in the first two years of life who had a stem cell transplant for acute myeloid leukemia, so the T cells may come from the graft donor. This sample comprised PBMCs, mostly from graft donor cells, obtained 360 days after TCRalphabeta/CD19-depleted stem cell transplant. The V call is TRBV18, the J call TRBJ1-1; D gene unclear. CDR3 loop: CASSPRVESGTEAFF. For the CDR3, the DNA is TGTGCCAGCTCACCACGGGTGGAGTCCGGCACTGAAGCTTTCTTT.